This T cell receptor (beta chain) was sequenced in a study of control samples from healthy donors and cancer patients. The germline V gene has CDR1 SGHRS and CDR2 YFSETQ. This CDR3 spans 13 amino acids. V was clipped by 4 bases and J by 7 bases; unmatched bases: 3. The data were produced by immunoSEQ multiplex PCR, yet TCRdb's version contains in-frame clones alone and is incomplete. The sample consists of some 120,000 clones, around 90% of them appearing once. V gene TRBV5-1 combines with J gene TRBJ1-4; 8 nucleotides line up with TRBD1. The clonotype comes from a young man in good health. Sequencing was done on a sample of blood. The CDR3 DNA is TGCGCCAGCAGCCCCGGACAGGGTGAAAAACTGTTTTTT. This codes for CASSPGQGEKLFF.